The source of this TCR beta chain is a study of OX40 agonist ivuxolimab in advanced cancers. Study-wide context: The drug used for patients, ivuxolimab, was an agonistic anti-OX40 (CD134) antibody. Prior anti-PD-1, anti-PD-L1 or anti-CTLA-4 therapy did not bar entry, and around 39% had some.

The CDR3 length is 16 residues. V lost 6 bases, J lost 1 base, and 7 bases stayed unmatched. Germline V gives CDR1 MRHNA, CDR2 SNTAGT. The sample holds a few counts of this clone. Measured with immunoSEQ multiplex PCR; TCRdb has only the in-frame clones, and not every one. Of more than 75,000 clones in the sample, 84% are singletons; the top ten hold around 5.8%. Systemic immunosuppression or a history of autoimmune disease excluded patients. Blood sampling took place at baseline, cycle 4 day 1, and cycle 7 day 1. The sequencing here drew on CD4+ or CD8+ T cells sorted from blood, taken in a trial of the OX40 agonist ivuxolimab. The chain links TRBV6-4 to TRBJ2-2; TRBD2 matches 8 bases. The clonotype originates from an adult with an advanced solid tumor such as melanoma, head and neck, liver or kidney cancer. The CDR3 DNA reads TGTGCCAGCAGCCGGGGGGGCCATGGGAACACCGGGGAGCTGTTTTTT. Protein product: CASSRGGHGNTGELFF.